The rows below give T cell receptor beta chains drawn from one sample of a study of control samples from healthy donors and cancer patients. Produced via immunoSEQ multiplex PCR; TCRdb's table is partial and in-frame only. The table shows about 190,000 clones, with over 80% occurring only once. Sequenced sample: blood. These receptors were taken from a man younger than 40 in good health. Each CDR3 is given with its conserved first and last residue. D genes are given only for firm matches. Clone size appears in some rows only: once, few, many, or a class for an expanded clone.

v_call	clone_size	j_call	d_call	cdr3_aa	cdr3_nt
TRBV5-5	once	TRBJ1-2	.	CASSLMAASNYGYTF	TGTGCCAGCAGCTTGATGGCAGCCAGCAACTATGGCTACACCTTC
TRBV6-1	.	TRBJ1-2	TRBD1	CASSERTGGGYTF	TGTGCCAGCAGTGAGAGGACAGGGGGAGGCTACACCTTC
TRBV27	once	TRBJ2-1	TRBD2	CASSLWGSGDNEQFF	TGTGCCAGCAGTTTATGGGGAAGCGGGGACAATGAGCAGTTCTTC
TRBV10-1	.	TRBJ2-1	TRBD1	CASSTGGLTNNEQFF	TGCGCCAGCAGTACAGGGGGCTTAACGAACAATGAGCAGTTCTTC
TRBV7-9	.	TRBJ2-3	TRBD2	CASSYGGSLLTDTQYF	TGTGCCAGCAGCTACGGGGGGTCCCTCCTCACAGATACGCAGTATTTT
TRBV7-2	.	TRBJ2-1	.	CASSSYGGEQFF	TGTGCCAGCAGCTCCTACGGGGGTGAGCAGTTCTTC
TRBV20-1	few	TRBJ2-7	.	CSASQFGQPPYEQYF	TGCAGTGCTAGTCAATTCGGCCAGCCCCCCTACGAGCAGTACTTC
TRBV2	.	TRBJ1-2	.	CASSPMAGNYGYTF	TGTGCCAGCTCCCCCATGGCAGGGAACTATGGCTACACCTTC
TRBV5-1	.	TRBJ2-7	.	CASSPEGTATYEQYF	TGCGCCAGCAGCCCGGAGGGGACAGCTACCTACGAGCAGTACTTC
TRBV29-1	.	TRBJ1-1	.	CSGRRGLTEAFF	TGCAGCGGCCGTCGCGGGCTCACTGAAGCTTTCTTT
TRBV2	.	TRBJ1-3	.	CASSEAGLNTIYF	TGTGCCAGCAGTGAGGCAGGGCTAAACACCATATATTTT
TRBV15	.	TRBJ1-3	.	CATSRGVGASGNTIYF	TGTGCCACCAGCAGGGGGGTCGGGGCCTCTGGAAACACCATATATTTT
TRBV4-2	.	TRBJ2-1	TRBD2	CASSQLLAGVNEQFF	TGTGCCAGCAGCCAACTCTTAGCGGGGGTGAATGAGCAGTTCTTC
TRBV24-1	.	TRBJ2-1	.	CATSDYRYNEQFF	TGTGCCACCAGTGACTACAGGTACAATGAGCAGTTCTTC
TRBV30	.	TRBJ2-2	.	CAWTAGGELFF	TGTGCCTGGACGGCCGGCGGGGAGCTGTTTTTT
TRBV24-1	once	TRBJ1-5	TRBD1	CATSDRTGSNQPQHF	TGTGCCACCAGTGATCGGACAGGTAGCAATCAGCCCCAGCATTTT
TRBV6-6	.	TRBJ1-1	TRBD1	CASSYLGQINTEAFF	TGTGCCAGCAGTTACCTGGGACAGATAAACACTGAAGCTTTCTTT
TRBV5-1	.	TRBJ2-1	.	CASSLPASSYNEQFF	TGCGCCAGCAGCTTACCAGCAAGCTCCTACAATGAGCAGTTCTTC
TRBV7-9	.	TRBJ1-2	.	CASSLSRINYGYTF	TGTGCCAGCAGCTTAAGCAGGATAAACTATGGCTACACCTTC
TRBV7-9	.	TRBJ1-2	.	CASSLGTYGYTF	TGTGCCAGCAGCCTCGGGACTTATGGCTACACCTTC
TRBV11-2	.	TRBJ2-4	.	CASSPTEGALAKNIQYF	TGTGCCAGCAGCCCCACTGAGGGTGCCTTAGCCAAAAACATTCAGTACTTC
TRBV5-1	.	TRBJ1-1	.	CASSARVGDTEAFF	TGCGCCAGCAGCGCCCGGGTGGGGGACACTGAAGCTTTCTTT
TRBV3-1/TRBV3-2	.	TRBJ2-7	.	CASSLWGSYEQYF	TGTGCCAGCAGCCTCTGGGGTTCCTACGAGCAGTACTTC
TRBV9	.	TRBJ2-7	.	CASSVDGKYEQYF	TGTGCCAGCAGCGTAGACGGAAAATACGAGCAGTACTTC
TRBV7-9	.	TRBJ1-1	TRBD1	CASSFRQGQAFF	TGTGCCAGCAGCTTTAGACAGGGACAAGCTTTCTTT
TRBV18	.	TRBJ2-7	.	CASSKPGRATAEQYF	TGTGCCAGCTCAAAACCGGGACGGGCCACCGCCGAGCAGTACTTC
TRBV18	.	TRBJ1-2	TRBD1	CASSPLDRGSLEGYTF	TGTGCCAGCTCACCACTAGACAGGGGGAGTTTGGAAGGCTACACCTTC
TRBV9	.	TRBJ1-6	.	CASSAGGSSYNSPLHF	TGTGCCAGCAGCGCCGGGGGGAGCTCCTATAATTCACCCCTCCACTTT
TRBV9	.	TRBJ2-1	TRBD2	CASSPGLAGGQNNEQFF	TGTGCCAGCAGCCCCGGACTAGCGGGGGGGCAGAACAATGAGCAGTTCTTC
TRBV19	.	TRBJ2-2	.	CASRETGTRTGELFF	TGTGCCAGTAGGGAAACCGGGACCCGGACCGGGGAGCTGTTTTTT
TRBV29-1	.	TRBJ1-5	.	CSVRDGVGPQHF	TGCAGCGTACGGGACGGTGTAGGGCCCCAGCATTTT
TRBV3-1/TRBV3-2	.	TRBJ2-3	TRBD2	CASSRRTSGGSTDTQYF	TGTGCCAGCAGCCGGCGTACTAGCGGGGGTAGCACAGATACGCAGTATTTT
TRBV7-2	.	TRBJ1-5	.	CASSLYRNQPQHF	TGTGCCAGCAGCTTATACCGCAATCAGCCCCAGCATTTT
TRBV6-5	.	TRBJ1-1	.	CASSYLGTANTEAFF	TGTGCCAGCAGTTACCTCGGGACGGCGAACACTGAAGCTTTCTTT
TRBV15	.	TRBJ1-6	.	CATSLKWTSPLHF	TGTGCCACCAGCCTTAAATGGACCTCACCCCTCCACTTT
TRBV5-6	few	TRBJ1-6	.	CASSLWQPYSPLHF	TGTGCCAGCAGCTTATGGCAGCCTTATTCACCCCTCCACTTT
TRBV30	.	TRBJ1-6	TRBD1	CAWRHPGGYNSPLHF	TGTGCCTGGAGACATCCAGGGGGATATAATTCACCCCTCCACTTT